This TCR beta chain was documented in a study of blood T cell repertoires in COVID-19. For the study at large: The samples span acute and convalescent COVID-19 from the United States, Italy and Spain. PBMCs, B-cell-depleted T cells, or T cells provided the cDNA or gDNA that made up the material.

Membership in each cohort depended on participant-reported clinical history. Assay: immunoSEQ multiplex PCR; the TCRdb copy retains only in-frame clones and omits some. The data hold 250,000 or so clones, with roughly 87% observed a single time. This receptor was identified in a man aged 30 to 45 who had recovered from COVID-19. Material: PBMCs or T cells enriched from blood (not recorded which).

The CDR3 nucleotides read TGTGCCAGCTCCGGACAGGGAAGAGATACGCAGTATTTT. It yields the protein CASSGQGRDTQYF. The rearrangement uses TRBV12-3 or TRBV12-4 and TRBJ2-3, with 8 bases identical to TRBD1. The CDR3 totals 13 residues. V lost 8 bases, J lost 5 bases, and 6 bases stayed unmatched.